This note documents a single TCR beta chain sequence. Its cognate antigen is unknown. The source of the sample is a study of cytomegalovirus exposure and HLA in healthy donors. The PCR contained 60 Vbeta and 13 Jbeta primers. TCRdb's table, derived via immunoSEQ multiplex PCR, lists solely in-frame clones and lacks some. The data contain over 120,000 clones, roughly 80% of them singletons. Study observations and caveats: Exclusion as indistinguishable affected some V segments, including TRBV6-2 and TRBV6-3. Earlier analysis looked at TCR beta V segments, and most were productive about 87% or about 30% of the time.

This CDR3 region has 16 residues. Per germline, CDR1 SNHLY and CDR2 FYNNEI. Trimming cost V 5 bases and J 5 bases, with 21 bases left between them. The sequence was obtained from a woman under 40 in good health and CMV-seronegative. The V call is TRBV2, the J call TRBJ2-5; D is perhaps TRBD2 (6 bases). Input material: PBMCs. Here the CDR3 DNA reads TGTGCCAGCAGTCCCCGGGAGCAGGGAGGAGGGGAGACCCAGTACTTC. Translating gives CASSPREQGGGETQYF.